The 19 T cell receptor beta chains presented below share a single source sample, sequenced in a study of graft-versus-host responses after intestinal transplantation. Profiling relied on immunoSEQ multiplex PCR, and the TCRdb table lists in-frame clones only, not all of them. In the table there are about 19,000 clones, about 89% of which are singletons. The sequencing used bone marrow, collected roughly 130 days after transplant. The receptors derive from a human patient who received an intestinal transplant, so some T cells may come from the graft donor.

The chain recombines TRBV7-8 with TRBJ2-7, with TRBD2 matching over 10 bases. Germline V gene lookup returns CDR1 SGHVS and CDR2 FQNEAQ. V trimming: 4 bases; J trimming: 2 bases; junction bases outside the gene matches: 11. The CDR3 consists of 17 residues. The CDR3 region is CASSSRVAGGYPYEQYF. CDR3 bases: TGTGCCAGCAGCTCCCGGGTAGCGGGAGGTTACCCCTACGAGCAGTACTTC.

V is TRBV12-5 and J is TRBJ2-7, with TRBD1 matching 7 bases. The junction had 6 bases not matched to a gene; V was cut back by 5 bases and J by 5 bases. This CDR3 is 13 amino acids long. Germline values: CDR1 LGHNT, CDR2 FRNRAP. The CDR3 protein is CASGLRGRNEQYF. CDR3 sequence (DNA): TGTGCTAGTGGTCTAAGGGGGCGTAACGAGCAGTACTTC.

This clone was counted once. CDR3 region: CASSLRAGGSYEQYF. The DNA for the CDR3 is TGTGCCAGCAGTTTAAGAGCGGGAGGCTCCTACGAGCAGTACTTC. The chain links TRBV6-5 to TRBJ2-7, with TRBD2 matching over 9 bases. The trim removed 4 bases at V and 0 bases at J, leaving 4 bases unmatched. Germline-derived CDR1 and CDR2 are MNHEY and SVGAGI. The CDR3 spans 15 residues.

The chain combines TRBV7-2 with TRBJ2-5; perhaps TRBD2 as D (6 bases). V lost 5 bases, J lost 0 bases, and 16 bases lay in between. Germline values: CDR1 SGHTA, CDR2 FQGNSA. The CDR3 extends over 16 amino acids. CDR3 sequence (DNA): TGTGCCAGCAGCCCCCGGGTTAGCGGATACCAAGAGACCCAGTACTTC. Translating gives CASSPRVSGYQETQYF.

The V and J genes are TRBV5-4 and TRBJ1-2; TRBD1 matches at 7 bases. Germline CDR1 is SGHNT and CDR2 is YYREEE (reference sequence). V shed 2 bases, J shed 3 bases, and the junction held 4 bases outside the gene matches. The CDR3 spans 14 residues. This CDR3 reads CASSLPGGDYGYTF. The CDR3 DNA reads as TGTGCCAGCAGCTTACCAGGGGGTGACTATGGCTACACCTTC.

The chain links TRBV6-1 to TRBJ2-3; 13 positions agree with TRBD2. Germline trimming cut 4 bases from V and 3 bases from J; bases unmatched to any gene: 16. Germline-derived CDR1 and CDR2 are MNHNS and SASEGT. The CDR3 consists of 20 residues. The CDR3 loop reads CASSAYRGLAGSPSTDTQYF. CDR3 nucleotides: TGTGCCAGCAGTGCCTACAGGGGACTAGCGGGATCGCCGTCAACAGATACGCAGTATTTT.

The chain couples TRBV5-8 to TRBJ2-7; 9 bases align to TRBD2. The CDR3 sequence is 13 residues long. The germline V gene encodes CDR1 SGHTS and CDR2 YDEGEE. J was trimmed by 6 bases and V by 6 bases; bases with no gene match: 7. This CDR3 is CASNRLAGFEQYF. The CDR3 nucleotides read TGTGCCAGCAACAGGCTAGCGGGGTTCGAGCAGTACTTC.

Only one count was recorded for this clone. The rearrangement joins TRBV27 to TRBJ2-2; D may be TRBD1 or TRBD2 (6 bases each). The CDR3 is 15 residues long. Trimming took off 6 bases at V and 3 bases at J, with 14 bases between the two ends. Per germline, CDR1 MNHEY and CDR2 SMNVEV (reference sequence). The CDR3: CASSLGGLHTGELFF. CDR3 DNA sequence: TGTGCCAGCAGCCTAGGGGGACTTCACACCGGGGAGCTGTTTTTT.

Points on this clone: One end of the junction is discordant with germline, which a read error may explain. The CDR3 nucleotides are TGTGCTAGCAGCCTTGGGAGCGGGGGCTCCTACGAGCAGTACTTC. It codes for CASSLGSGGSYEQYF. The chain combines TRBV7-7 with TRBJ2-7; TRBD2 aligns across 8 bases. Germline CDR1 is SSHAT and CDR2 is FNYEAQ (reference sequence). The CDR3 covers 15 residues.

The sample holds one count of this clone. The chain recombines TRBV30 with TRBJ1-2; TRBD1 aligns across 9 bases. The germline V gene has CDR1 GTSNPN and CDR2 SVGIG (reference sequence). There are 14 residues in the CDR3. The J segment lost 5 bases and the V segment lost 6 bases, leaving 10 bases of the junction unmatched. This CDR3 reads CACNPVGQGYGYTF. The CDR3, as DNA: TGTGCCTGCAACCCGGTGGGACAGGGTTATGGCTACACCTTC.

On this clone itself: Relative to the germline gene, one junction end is altered; a read error may explain this. The chain uses TRBV6-4 and TRBJ2-5; D unresolved. Looked up from germline, CDR1 is MRHNA and CDR2 is SNTAGT. The CDR3 length is 13 residues. CDR3 nucleotide sequence: TGTGCCGGCAGTCCAACGGACGAGTCAACCCAGTACTTC. Its protein product is CAGSPTDESTQYF.

V is TRBV11-2 and J is TRBJ2-7, with D unclear. The CDR3 runs 13 residues. Germline V gene sequence: CDR1 SGHAT, CDR2 FQNNGV. Trimming stripped 0 bases from V and 4 bases from J, with 7 bases between. This CDR3 reads CASSLDTDYEQYF. DNA for the CDR3: TGTGCCAGCAGCTTAGACACGGATTACGAGCAGTACTTC. Full variable domain (outside the CDR3, taken from reference TRBV11-2 and TRBJ2-7): EAGVAQSPRYKIIEKRQSVAFWCNPISGHATLYWYQQILGQGPKLLIQFQNNGVVDDSQLPKDRFSAERLKGVDSTLKIQPAKLEDSAVYLCASSLDTDYEQYFGPGTRLTVT.

The V gene is TRBV11-3, the J gene TRBJ1-3; D gene unclear. The CDR3 is 17 residues long. In germline, CDR1 is SGHNT, CDR2 YENEEA. With 5 bases removed from V and 0 bases from J, the gap between germline ends came to 17 bases. The CDR3 reads CASSPRLEGGSGNTIYF. The CDR3 nucleotides are TGTGCCAGCAGCCCGAGGCTCGAGGGCGGCTCTGGAAACACCATATATTTT.

The chain combines TRBV19 with TRBJ1-1; D not resolved. This CDR3 has 13 amino acids. Looked up from germline, CDR1 is LNHDA and CDR2 is SQIVND (reference sequence). V lost 5 bases and J 1 base, leaving 8 bases between the germline ends. The CDR3 nucleotides are TGTGCCAGTAGTTGGGGATGGAACACTGAAGCTTTCTTT. Protein: CASSWGWNTEAFF.

This chain links TRBV7-8 with TRBJ2-1; TRBD2 matches 8 bases. In germline, CDR1 is SGHVS, CDR2 FQNEAQ. V lost 5 bases and J lost 12; bases outside the gene matches: 6. This CDR3 contains 12 residues. CDR3 region: CASSAGLAPQFF. Written as DNA, the CDR3 is TGTGCCAGCAGCGCCGGACTAGCCCCGCAGTTCTTC.

This clone came up a few times. The V call is TRBV2, the J call TRBJ2-1; D is uncertain. V was cut by 8 bases and J by 0 bases, with 11 bases left in between. In germline, CDR1 is SNHLY, CDR2 FYNNEI. The CDR3 has 14 residues. CDR3 coding DNA: TGTGCCAGCTTGGAAGACCGCTCCTACAATGAGCAGTTCTTC. Its translation is CASLEDRSYNEQFF.

V is TRBV25-1 and J is TRBJ2-7; D not certain. Trimming took 0 bases from V and 1 from J, leaving 7 bases between them. Germline V gives CDR1 MGHDK, CDR2 SYGVNS. The CDR3 extends over 14 amino acids. In DNA, the CDR3 is TGTGCCAGCAGTGAATATCATGGATCCTACGAGCAGTACTTC. The encoded protein is CASSEYHGSYEQYF.

The chain has TRBV5-5 and TRBJ1-4; D remains unclear. Per germline, CDR1 SGHKS and CDR2 YYEKEE (reference sequence). V lost 0 bases and J lost 10, with 19 bases in between. CDR3 length: 16 amino acids. Here the CDR3 DNA reads TGTGCCAGCAGCTTGGAAACCGGGCCATCGTTGGGAAAACTGTTTTTT. It is translated as CASSLETGPSLGKLFF.

The J gene is TRBJ1-5, the V gene TRBV27; no clear D. This CDR3 has 13 residues. Germline CDR1 reads MNHEY; CDR2 reads SMNVEV (reference sequence). The V gene lost 4 bases and the J gene lost 0 bases, with 4 bases spanning the gap. The CDR3 DNA reads TGTGCCAGCAGTTGGAATAGCAATCAGCCCCAGCATTTT. Its protein is CASSWNSNQPQHF.